Presented here are 5 T cell receptor beta chains from one specimen sequenced in a study of T cell responses to AZD1222 COVID-19 vaccine. The repertoire was sequenced with immunoSEQ multiplex PCR; TCRdb's copy has only in-frame clones and lacks some. Here the sample spans around 110,000 clones, 92% being singletons. The sequences come from peripheral blood, collected 28 days after the second AZD1222 dose. Receptors were obtained from an adult who received the AZD1222 COVID-19 vaccine.

The chain joins TRBV9 to TRBJ2-3; D is uncertain. This CDR3 spans 14 amino acids. Trimming removed 0 bases from V and 6 bases from J, with 11 bases in between. Germline-derived CDR1 and CDR2 are SGDLS and YYNGEE. In DNA form, the CDR3 reads TGTGCCAGCAGCGTAGACGGTTTCATGGATACGCAGTATTTT. Encoded protein: CASSVDGFMDTQYF.

The chain joins TRBV24-1 to TRBJ1-4; 10 bases line up with TRBD1. Germline V CDR1 and CDR2: KGHDR, SFDVKD. This CDR3 region has 15 residues. J lost 8 bases, V lost 5 bases, and 7 bases had no gene match. Here the CDR3 reads CATSAGQGVSEKLFF. The CDR3 region has the DNA TGTGCCACCAGTGCCGGACAGGGGGTCTCCGAAAAACTGTTTTTT.

V gene TRBV27 combines with J gene TRBJ1-6; D might be TRBD1 (6 bases). V was cut by 0 bases and J by 5 bases, with 8 bases left in between. The CDR3 sequence is 15 residues long. Germline lookup yields CDR1 MNHEY and CDR2 SMNVEV (reference sequence). CDR3: CASSLSQGNNSPLHF. The CDR3 region has the DNA TGTGCCAGCAGTTTATCGCAGGGGAATAATTCACCCCTCCACTTT.

This sequence joins TRBV4-1 and TRBJ2-1; possibly TRBD2 for D (5 bases). CDR3 length equals 18 residues. Per germline, CDR1 MGHRA and CDR2 YSYEKL. Trimming pared 0 bases from V and 0 bases from J, leaving 15 bases between. CDR3: CASSQENGGPGSYNEQFF. The CDR3 bases are TGCGCCAGCAGCCAAGAGAATGGAGGTCCGGGCTCCTACAATGAGCAGTTCTTC.

The gene calls are TRBV9 and TRBJ2-7; TRBD1 matches 9 bases. The CDR3 covers 16 residues. The V gene's germline CDR1 is SGDLS and CDR2 YYNGEE. V was pared by 4 bases and J by 2 bases, with 10 bases of the junction left unmatched. CDR3 in DNA: TGTGCCAGCAGCCCTCGGGACAGGGCCATCCCCTACGAGCAGTACTTC. Protein product: CASSPRDRAIPYEQYF.